Below, 23 T cell receptor beta chains from the same sample are listed, as sequenced in a study of CD8 T cells in Susac syndrome. Random hexamers were used to reverse transcribe an amount of roughly 0.5 to 1 ug RNA. Via MiXCR, TCRdb re-called the immunoSEQ multiplex PCR reads, giving one row per CDR3 protein. The sample has over 120,000 distinct CDR3 sequences, 85% to 95% seen once. The sample taken for sequencing was CD4+ T cells from PBMCs. Receptors were obtained from a human donor with Susac syndrome.

This sequence joins TRBV5-6 and TRBJ2-7; tentative D call: TRBD1 (8 bases). CDR3 length equals 14 residues. Trimming took off 4 bases at V and 6 bases at J, with 17 bases between the two ends. The germline gives CDR1 SGHDT, CDR2 YYEEEE. CDR3 residues: CASSRFNRGGEQYF. DNA for the CDR3: TGTGCCAGCAGCCGGTTTAACAGGGGGGGCGAGCAGTACTTC.

The count of this clonotype is one. The chain combines TRBV9 with TRBJ2-2; tentative D call: TRBD2 (6 bases). From germline, CDR1 is SGDLS and CDR2 YYNGEE. The CDR3 totals 16 residues. V lost 1 base to trimming and J lost 6 bases, with 16 bases between them. DNA for the CDR3: TGTGCCAGCAGCGTACGGACTATTTCTCCCGCCGGGGAGCTGTTTTTT. Its protein product is CASSVRTISPAGELFF.

The chain couples TRBV4-2 to TRBJ1-2; weak D call: TRBD1 (5 bases). V dropped 7 bases and J dropped 4 bases, with 16 bases sitting between them. The CDR3 runs 14 residues. Germline CDR1 reads LGHNA; CDR2 reads YNFKEQ. The CDR3 loop reads CASTPGAQIYGYTF. The CDR3 DNA follows: TGTGCCAGCACCCCTGGGGCCCAAATCTATGGCTACACCTTC.

The V call is TRBV30, the J call TRBJ1-2, with D uncertain. This CDR3 has 15 amino acids. CDR1 is GTSNPN, CDR2 SVGIG, per germline (reference sequence). V dropped 0 bases and J dropped 0 bases, with 11 bases sitting between them. The DNA for the CDR3 is TGTGCCTGGAGTGTATCATGGATACCTAACTATGGCTACACCTTC. Its translation: CAWSVSWIPNYGYTF. Filled out from reference TRBV30 and TRBJ1-2, the complete variable domain reads SQTIHQWPATLVQPVGSPLSLECTVEGTSNPNLYWYRQAAGRGLQLLFYSVGIGQISSEVPQNLSASRPQDRQFILSSKKLLLSDSGFYLCAWSVSWIPNYGYTFGSGTRLTVV.

The CDR3: CSVGYRGADTQYF. As DNA, the CDR3 is TGCAGCGTCGGCTACCGTGGGGCAGATACGCAGTATTTT. The genes are TRBV29-1 and TRBJ2-3, with unresolved D. Germline CDR1 reads SQVTM; CDR2 reads ANQGSEA. Trimming stripped 6 bases from V and 4 bases from J, with 14 bases between. CDR3 size: 13 residues.

V and J are TRBV7-9 and TRBJ1-5; the D is unclear. V dropped 0 bases and J dropped 4 bases, with 10 bases sitting between them. CDR3 length: 15 residues. Per the germline V gene, CDR1 is SEHNR and CDR2 is FQNEAQ (reference sequence). In DNA, the CDR3 is TGTGCCAGCAGCTTAGCGGAAGGGCCGAATCAGCCCCAGCATTTT. As protein: CASSLAEGPNQPQHF.

The chain recombines TRBV9 with TRBJ1-6, with D hard to call. V was clipped by 4 bases and J by 7 bases, with 9 bases between them. The CDR3 length is 13 residues. Germline lookup yields CDR1 SGDLS and CDR2 YYNGEE. The CDR3 DNA reads TGTGCCAGCAGCTCCCGAGGGAATTCACCCCTCCACTTT. Amino acids: CASSSRGNSPLHF.

The chain employs TRBV15 and TRBJ2-1; possibly TRBD2 for D (6 bases). Trimming removed 6 bases at V and 2 bases at J, with 20 bases between. There are 17 residues in the CDR3. The germline V gene encodes CDR1 LNHNV and CDR2 YYDKDF (reference sequence). This CDR3 reads CATSQPGWAGTYNEQFF. For the CDR3, the DNA is TGTGCCACCAGTCAACCCGGCTGGGCGGGAACCTACAATGAGCAGTTCTTC. Together with reference TRBV15 and TRBJ2-1, the CDR3 gives the full variable domain: DAMVIQNPRYQVTQFGKPVTLSCSQTLNHNVMYWYQQKSSQAPKLLFHYYDKDFNNEADTPDNFQSRRPNTSFCFLDIRSPGLGDTAMYLCATSQPGWAGTYNEQFFGPGTRLTVL.

This sequence joins TRBV12-3 or TRBV12-4 and TRBJ2-1; no definite D call. Trimming took 5 bases from V and 4 from J, leaving 9 bases between them. There are 13 residues in the CDR3. CDR3 loop: CASSMTRYNEQFF. As DNA, the CDR3 is TGTGCCAGCAGTATGACTCGTTACAATGAGCAGTTCTTC.

Here the CDR3 reads CASSLEQGFSNEQYF. In DNA form, the CDR3 reads TGTGCCAGCAGTTTAGAACAGGGTTTCAGTAACGAGCAGTACTTC. The rearrangement uses TRBV12-3 or TRBV12-4 and TRBJ2-7, with a possible D match to TRBD1 (6 bases). The CDR3 has 15 amino acids. V gave up 1 base and J gave up 5 bases, with 15 bases separating them.

J is TRBJ2-5 and V is TRBV29-1, with D possibly matching TRBD2 (6 bases). Germline-derived CDR1 and CDR2 are SQVTM and ANQGSEA. Trimming cost V 3 bases and J 5 bases, with 16 bases left between them. This CDR3 has 14 residues. DNA of the CDR3: TGCAGCGTTGAGTCCTGGGGACTGTGGGAGACCCAGTACTTC. This gives the protein CSVESWGLWETQYF.

The chain is built from TRBV29-1 and TRBJ2-1; 8 nucleotides agree with TRBD1. Germline CDR1 is SQVTM and CDR2 is ANQGSEA. J was trimmed by 5 bases and V by 6 bases; bases with no gene match: 15. The CDR3 length is 16 residues. This CDR3 reads CSVLGAPQGADNEQFF. In nucleotides, the CDR3 is TGCAGCGTCTTGGGGGCACCGCAGGGGGCGGACAATGAGCAGTTCTTC.

The chain employs TRBV2 and TRBJ2-6; D gene uncertain. Germline lookup yields CDR1 SNHLY and CDR2 FYNNEI. CDR3 length: 15 amino acids. V lost 3 bases, J lost 2 bases, and 8 bases lay in between. This CDR3 reads CASSDEGTGANVLTF. In DNA form, the CDR3 reads TGTGCCAGCAGTGATGAAGGGACTGGGGCCAACGTCCTGACTTTC.

This clonotype was seen a single time. This chain joins TRBV3-1 and TRBJ2-1; 8 positions agree with TRBD1. The length of the CDR3 is 12 residues. Germline V CDR1 and CDR2: LGHDT, YNNKEL (reference sequence). J gave up 16 bases and V 4 bases, and 9 bases lay outside the gene matches. The CDR3 sequence: CASSLDRGRFFF. The CDR3 DNA reads TGTGCCAGCAGCCTAGACAGGGGAAGGTTCTTCTTC.

The chain couples TRBV13 to TRBJ2-1; D remains ambiguous. CDR1 and CDR2 (germline): PRHDT, FYEKMQ (reference sequence). The ends were cut back, 1 base at V and 2 bases at J, with 12 bases in the middle. The CDR3 runs 16 residues. The CDR3 DNA follows: TGTGCCAGCAGCTTAGTGGTGCTCGGAACCTACAATGAGCAGTTCTTC. The encoded protein is CASSLVVLGTYNEQFF.

V is TRBV20-1 and J is TRBJ1-2, with D possibly TRBD1 on 6 matching bases. Germline V CDR1 and CDR2: DFQATT, SNEGSKA (reference sequence). This CDR3 is built from 11 residues. Deletions cut 2 bases from V and 6 bases from J, with 7 bases between. The CDR3 spells CSARPGDGYTF. CDR3 nucleotide sequence: TGCAGTGCTAGACCAGGGGATGGCTACACCTTC.

The rearrangement links TRBV9 to TRBJ2-7, with 11 positions matching TRBD2. V shed 3 bases, J shed 5 bases, and the junction held 4 bases outside the gene matches. The CDR3 length is 14 residues. The germline gives CDR1 SGDLS, CDR2 YYNGEE. CDR3 bases: TGTGCCAGCAGCGCGGTGGGACTAGCGGACGAGCAGTACTTC. Protein product: CASSAVGLADEQYF.

The chain couples TRBV11-1 to TRBJ2-1; D is unresolved. The germline CDR1 and CDR2 sequences are SGHAT and FQDESV (reference sequence). Trimming shortened V by 1 base and J by 0 bases, and 13 bases separated the two germline ends. The CDR3 spans 17 residues. DNA for the CDR3: TGTGCCAGCAGCTTAGTCGTCACCCGGAGCTCCTACAATGAGCAGTTCTTC. Amino acids: CASSLVVTRSSYNEQFF.

This chain uses TRBV30 with TRBJ1-3; D ambiguous. The CDR3 runs 13 residues. Germline values: CDR1 GTSNPN, CDR2 SVGIG (reference sequence). Trimming took off 3 bases at V and 0 bases at J, with 6 bases between the two ends. CDR3 region: CAWRGGSGNTIYF. DNA of the CDR3: TGTGCCTGGAGAGGCGGCTCTGGAAACACCATATATTTT. Drawing the rest from reference TRBV30 and TRBJ1-3, the complete variable domain is SQTIHQWPATLVQPVGSPLSLECTVEGTSNPNLYWYRQAAGRGLQLLFYSVGIGQISSEVPQNLSASRPQDRQFILSSKKLLLSDSGFYLCAWRGGSGNTIYFGEGSWLTVV.

The gene calls are TRBV2 and TRBJ2-3, with D perhaps TRBD2 (5 bases). The germline V gene has CDR1 SNHLY and CDR2 FYNNEI. Deletions cut 5 bases from V and 6 bases from J, with 9 bases between. This CDR3 has 12 residues. This CDR3 reads CASSPRGDTQYF. DNA for the CDR3: TGTGCCAGCAGTCCCCGGGGTGATACGCAGTATTTT.

This chain uses TRBV6-2 or TRBV6-3 with TRBJ1-2; D unclear. The germline V gene encodes CDR1 MNHEY and CDR2 SVGEGT. The V and J ends lost 5 bases and 3 bases respectively, with 10 bases between them. This CDR3 spans 13 amino acids. The CDR3 loop reads CASSRSRYYGYTF. The DNA for the CDR3 is TGTGCCAGCAGTCGCAGTCGATACTATGGCTACACCTTC.

The chain links TRBV28 to TRBJ1-3; D not resolved. Germline CDR1 is MDHEN and CDR2 is SYDVKM. The length of the CDR3 is 14 residues. V gave up 2 bases and J gave up 2 bases, with 7 bases separating them. The CDR3 nucleotides read TGTGCCAGCAGTTTACGGGCGGCTGGAAACACCATATATTTT. This encodes CASSLRAAGNTIYF.

This rearrangement joins TRBV12-3 or TRBV12-4 to TRBJ1-2, with D uncertain. The V end was cut by 5 bases, the J end by 1 base, with 11 bases between. CDR3 length: 14 amino acids. CDR3 DNA: TGTGCCAGCAGTACACGACCGCGTAACTATGGCTACACCTTC. It is translated as CASSTRPRNYGYTF.